A selection of T cell receptor beta chains follows, all from one sample in a study of early T cells in non-severe SARS-CoV-2 infection. In TCRdb, the 5' RACE reads were re-called with MiXCR into one record per CDR3 protein. This sample has tens of thousands of distinct CDR3 sequences, with approximately 12% found just once. The specimen was whole blood. The receptor source for this set is an adult who was a healthcare worker with PCR-confirmed SARS-CoV-2 infection or an uninfected control (not recorded which). CDR3s include the opening cysteine and the closing phenylalanine or tryptophan. The D gene is left open where the match is weak. Clone size is shown for a subset of rows, as once, few, many or a class of expanded clone.

j_call: TRBJ2-4; clone_size: many; d_call: NA; v_call: TRBV4-3; cdr3_nt: TGCGCCAGCAGCCCATTTGGGGGAGCCAAAAACATTCAGTACTTC; cdr3_aa: CASSPFGGAKNIQYF
j_call: TRBJ2-7; clone_size: NA; d_call: TRBD1; v_call: TRBV6-1; cdr3_nt: TGTGCCAGCAGTTCCCGGGACAGGAGCTCCTACGAGCAGTACTTC; cdr3_aa: CASSSRDRSSYEQYF
j_call: TRBJ1-1; clone_size: many; d_call: NA; v_call: TRBV11-2; cdr3_nt: TGTGCCAGCAGCTTGTTGGACAGTTTGAACACTGAAGCTTTCTTT; cdr3_aa: CASSLLDSLNTEAFF
j_call: TRBJ2-7; clone_size: many; d_call: NA; v_call: TRBV24-1; cdr3_nt: TGTGCCACCAGTGACCATAAGACTGGGAGGCCCTACGAGCAGTACTTC; cdr3_aa: CATSDHKTGRPYEQYF
j_call: TRBJ2-7; clone_size: many; d_call: NA; v_call: TRBV5-5; cdr3_nt: TGTGCCAGCAGCTTGGAAGGCAAGTCCTACGAGCAGTACTTC; cdr3_aa: CASSLEGKSYEQYF
j_call: TRBJ2-1; clone_size: many; d_call: NA; v_call: TRBV12-3/TRBV12-4; cdr3_nt: TGTGCCAGCAGTTTAACGGGACGCACGCACAATGAGCAGTTCTTC; cdr3_aa: CASSLTGRTHNEQFF
j_call: TRBJ1-5; clone_size: many; d_call: NA; v_call: TRBV10-2; cdr3_nt: TGCGCCAGCGCACGCCGGGACATCGGCCAGCCCCAGCATTTT; cdr3_aa: CASARRDIGQPQHF
j_call: TRBJ1-6; clone_size: NA; d_call: NA; v_call: TRBV7-9; cdr3_nt: TGTGCCAGCAGCTTATCGACCGAGAGAAATTCACCCCTCCACTTT; cdr3_aa: CASSLSTERNSPLHF
j_call: TRBJ2-7; clone_size: many; d_call: NA; v_call: TRBV4-3; cdr3_nt: TGCGCCAGCAGCCAGGGCTACCTCAAAGGAGAGCAGTACTTC; cdr3_aa: CASSQGYLKGEQYF
j_call: TRBJ2-3; clone_size: NA; d_call: TRBD2; v_call: TRBV7-8; cdr3_nt: TGTGCCAGCAGCCCGACAAGGGCCGGGGGGACCGATACGCAGTATTTT; cdr3_aa: CASSPTRAGGTDTQYF
j_call: TRBJ1-1; clone_size: NA; d_call: TRBD1; v_call: TRBV5-1; cdr3_nt: TGCGCCAGCAGCTTGGAGGCAGGGGGCACTGAAGCTTTCTTT; cdr3_aa: CASSLEAGGTEAFF
j_call: TRBJ2-7; clone_size: many; d_call: TRBD2; v_call: TRBV12-3/TRBV12-4; cdr3_nt: TGTGCCAGCAGTTTATGGGGACTAGCCGGGTACGAGCAGTACTTC; cdr3_aa: CASSLWGLAGYEQYF
j_call: TRBJ1-6; clone_size: NA; d_call: TRBD1; v_call: TRBV27; cdr3_nt: TGTGCCAGCAGTTTATATCGACAGGGGTCGGATAATTCACCCCTCCACTTT; cdr3_aa: CASSLYRQGSDNSPLHF
j_call: TRBJ2-5; clone_size: many; d_call: NA; v_call: TRBV29-1; cdr3_nt: TGCAGCGTTGAATTTGGGTCCGAGACCCAGTACTTC; cdr3_aa: CSVEFGSETQYF
j_call: TRBJ2-3; clone_size: many; d_call: NA; v_call: TRBV29-1; cdr3_nt: TGCAGCGTCGGGGGTACCTCGGGAGATACGCAGTATTTT; cdr3_aa: CSVGGTSGDTQYF
j_call: TRBJ2-5; clone_size: NA; d_call: NA; v_call: TRBV4-3; cdr3_nt: TGCGCCAGCAGCCAAGATCGGACCCAGTACTTC; cdr3_aa: CASSQDRTQYF
j_call: TRBJ2-3; clone_size: NA; d_call: NA; v_call: TRBV10-1; cdr3_nt: TGCGCCAGCAGTGAGACCCCAGATACGCAGTATTTT; cdr3_aa: CASSETPDTQYF
j_call: TRBJ2-4; clone_size: NA; d_call: TRBD2; v_call: TRBV7-2; cdr3_nt: TGTGCCAGCAGCTTAGGACTAGCGGTCTCCAAAAACATTCAGTACTTC; cdr3_aa: CASSLGLAVSKNIQYF
j_call: TRBJ2-1; clone_size: many; d_call: NA; v_call: TRBV20-1; cdr3_nt: TGCAGTGCTAGAGATCGGGGGCGGGCTAGCTCCTACAATGAGCAGTTCTTC; cdr3_aa: CSARDRGRASSYNEQFF
j_call: TRBJ1-2; clone_size: NA; d_call: NA; v_call: TRBV12-3/TRBV12-4; cdr3_nt: TGTGCCAGCAGTTTAGGAGGGACTGGCTACACCTTC; cdr3_aa: CASSLGGTGYTF
j_call: TRBJ1-1; clone_size: many; d_call: TRBD1; v_call: TRBV30; cdr3_nt: TGTGCCTGGAGTGTAAGAAGGGGGACAGCCCATCGAATGAACACTGAAGCTTTCTTT; cdr3_aa: CAWSVRRGTAHRMNTEAFF
j_call: TRBJ1-1; clone_size: NA; d_call: NA; v_call: TRBV9; cdr3_nt: TGTGCCAGCAGCGTAGGACCCAGATGGGACACTGAAGCTTTCTTT; cdr3_aa: CASSVGPRWDTEAFF
j_call: TRBJ2-7; clone_size: NA; d_call: NA; v_call: TRBV15; cdr3_nt: TGTGCCACCAGCAGGGGGTGGACCGAGCAGTACTTC; cdr3_aa: CATSRGWTEQYF
j_call: TRBJ2-3; clone_size: few; d_call: TRBD2; v_call: TRBV10-3; cdr3_nt: TGTGCCATCAGTGAATCTAGCGGGGGCCCAGATACGCAGTATTTT; cdr3_aa: CAISESSGGPDTQYF
j_call: TRBJ2-2; clone_size: NA; d_call: NA; v_call: TRBV20-1; cdr3_nt: TGCAGTGAGATCGGGGAGCTGTTTTTT; cdr3_aa: CSEIGELFF
j_call: TRBJ1-2; clone_size: few; d_call: NA; v_call: TRBV7-2; cdr3_nt: TGTGCCAGCAGCTTAGAGGGGTACTATGGCTACACCTTC; cdr3_aa: CASSLEGYYGYTF
j_call: TRBJ2-1; clone_size: many; d_call: TRBD1; v_call: TRBV11-2; cdr3_nt: TGTGCCAGCACCATCGGGGACAGTTTTTATAAGGAGCAGTTCTTC; cdr3_aa: CASTIGDSFYKEQFF
j_call: TRBJ2-3; clone_size: many; d_call: NA; v_call: TRBV6-2/TRBV6-3; cdr3_nt: TGTGCCAGCAGAGGGTGGGGGGCAGGCACAGATACGCAGTATTTT; cdr3_aa: CASRGWGAGTDTQYF
j_call: TRBJ1-1; clone_size: NA; d_call: NA; v_call: TRBV29-1; cdr3_nt: TGCAGCGTTGAAAAGGTTGGAGAAGCTTTCTTT; cdr3_aa: CSVEKVGEAFF
j_call: TRBJ2-3; clone_size: many; d_call: NA; v_call: TRBV12-3/TRBV12-4; cdr3_nt: TGTGCCAGCAGTTTCGGAGGGTGGGCAGATACGCAGTATTTT; cdr3_aa: CASSFGGWADTQYF
j_call: TRBJ1-6; clone_size: many; d_call: NA; v_call: TRBV5-1; cdr3_nt: TGCGCCAGCAGCAACCTGGCAGGGACGGACTCACCCCTCCACTTT; cdr3_aa: CASSNLAGTDSPLHF
j_call: TRBJ2-7; clone_size: NA; d_call: NA; v_call: TRBV28; cdr3_nt: TGTGCCAGCAGTTTATTCTCCGGGAGTTTGGGTGAGCAGTACTTC; cdr3_aa: CASSLFSGSLGEQYF
j_call: TRBJ1-4; clone_size: many; d_call: NA; v_call: TRBV5-4; cdr3_nt: TGTGCCAGCAGCTTACGAGGACGGACAACTAATGAAAAACTGTTTTTT; cdr3_aa: CASSLRGRTTNEKLFF
j_call: TRBJ1-2; clone_size: many; d_call: NA; v_call: TRBV24-1; cdr3_nt: TGTGCCACCAGTGGTGGCGTCGGCTATGGCTACACCTTC; cdr3_aa: CATSGGVGYGYTF
j_call: TRBJ2-1; clone_size: NA; d_call: TRBD2; v_call: TRBV4-3; cdr3_nt: TGCGCCAGCAGTCAAGGACTAGCGGATCACTTCCCTGAGCAGTTCTTC; cdr3_aa: CASSQGLADHFPEQFF
j_call: TRBJ2-7; clone_size: many; d_call: NA; v_call: TRBV28; cdr3_nt: TGTGCCAGCAGTTTACCGGACAGCGTGCAGTACTTC; cdr3_aa: CASSLPDSVQYF
j_call: TRBJ2-2; clone_size: NA; d_call: NA; v_call: TRBV28; cdr3_nt: TGTGCCAGCAAAGACACCGGGGAGCTGTTTTTT; cdr3_aa: CASKDTGELFF
j_call: TRBJ1-1; clone_size: many; d_call: NA; v_call: TRBV7-9; cdr3_nt: TGTGCCAGCAGCTCTCCAGGTTCCACTGAAGCTTTCTTT; cdr3_aa: CASSSPGSTEAFF
j_call: TRBJ2-7; clone_size: NA; d_call: NA; v_call: TRBV4-2; cdr3_nt: TGTGCCAGCAGCCTAGGGCGGAGTTCCTACGAGCAGTACTTC; cdr3_aa: CASSLGRSSYEQYF
j_call: TRBJ2-3; clone_size: many; d_call: TRBD2; v_call: TRBV20-1; cdr3_nt: TGCAGTGCTCCTAATCTAGCGGGCTCCACAGATACGCAGTATTTT; cdr3_aa: CSAPNLAGSTDTQYF
j_call: TRBJ2-3; clone_size: many; d_call: NA; v_call: TRBV12-3/TRBV12-4; cdr3_nt: TGTGCCAGCAGGCAAGATTGGGATACGCAGTATTTT; cdr3_aa: CASRQDWDTQYF
j_call: TRBJ1-6; clone_size: many; d_call: TRBD1; v_call: TRBV28; cdr3_nt: TGTGCCAGCAGTCCACCCGGACAGGATGTTTCACCCCTCCACTTT; cdr3_aa: CASSPPGQDVSPLHF
j_call: TRBJ1-1; clone_size: NA; d_call: NA; v_call: TRBV12-3/TRBV12-4; cdr3_nt: TGTGCCAGCAGCAGTGGACGGTCAAACACTGAAGCTTTCTTT; cdr3_aa: CASSSGRSNTEAFF
j_call: TRBJ1-6; clone_size: NA; d_call: NA; v_call: TRBV5-1; cdr3_nt: TGCGCCAGCAGCTTGAAAAGCTCCTATAATTCACCCCTCCATTTT; cdr3_aa: CASSLKSSYNSPLHF
j_call: TRBJ1-5; clone_size: many; d_call: NA; v_call: TRBV3-1; cdr3_nt: TGTGCCAGCAGCCAAGACAGCAATCAGCCCCAGCATTTT; cdr3_aa: CASSQDSNQPQHF
j_call: TRBJ2-5; clone_size: many; d_call: NA; v_call: TRBV6-2/TRBV6-3; cdr3_nt: TGTGCCAGCAGTTACTCGAGGATAGAGACCCAGTACTTC; cdr3_aa: CASSYSRIETQYF
j_call: TRBJ1-1; clone_size: many; d_call: NA; v_call: TRBV18; cdr3_nt: TGTGCCAGCTCACTACAGACAGGGAACACTGAAGCTTTCTTT; cdr3_aa: CASSLQTGNTEAFF
j_call: TRBJ2-7; clone_size: NA; d_call: NA; v_call: TRBV4-3; cdr3_nt: TGCGCCAGCACCACCAAGAGTCCGACAGGTGAAATCTACGAGCAGTACTTC; cdr3_aa: CASTTKSPTGEIYEQYF
j_call: TRBJ1-5; clone_size: many; d_call: NA; v_call: TRBV27; cdr3_nt: TGTGCCAGCCGCCCGCAGGCCGTTAGCAATCAGCCCCAGCATTTT; cdr3_aa: CASRPQAVSNQPQHF
j_call: TRBJ2-1; clone_size: many; d_call: TRBD2; v_call: TRBV29-1; cdr3_nt: TGCAGCGGTGCAGGGACTAGCGGAAACAATGAGCAGTTCTTC; cdr3_aa: CSGAGTSGNNEQFF
j_call: TRBJ2-1; clone_size: many; d_call: NA; v_call: TRBV14; cdr3_nt: TGTGCCAGCAGCGAGACGTTGTACAATGAGCAGTTCTTC; cdr3_aa: CASSETLYNEQFF
j_call: TRBJ2-7; clone_size: many; d_call: NA; v_call: TRBV6-2/TRBV6-3; cdr3_nt: TGTGCCAGCAGTTACTTCTACGAGCAGTACTTC; cdr3_aa: CASSYFYEQYF
j_call: TRBJ2-7; clone_size: many; d_call: NA; v_call: TRBV12-3/TRBV12-4; cdr3_nt: TGTGCCAGCAGTCTGAACCAGGGCCCCTTGTACGAGCAGTACTTC; cdr3_aa: CASSLNQGPLYEQYF
j_call: TRBJ2-1; clone_size: many; d_call: TRBD2; v_call: TRBV7-9; cdr3_nt: TGTGCCAGCAGCCCGAAGTTTGGCGGGGGGCCCTACAATGAGCAGTTCTTC; cdr3_aa: CASSPKFGGGPYNEQFF
j_call: TRBJ2-2; clone_size: few; d_call: NA; v_call: TRBV27; cdr3_nt: TGTGCCAGCAGTTTTCTTTCCGGGGGCCGGGTCGGCGGGGAGCTGTTTTTT; cdr3_aa: CASSFLSGGRVGGELFF